This T cell receptor beta chain was sequenced for a study of T cells in Graves' hyperthyroidism and ophthalmopathy. Study as a whole: The authors collected peripheral blood at initial diagnosis, before any treatment.

The sample holds many counts of this clonotype. The antigen remains unidentified. The CDR3 is 12 amino acids. Germline V CDR1 and CDR2: MDHEN, SYDVKM. Trimming shortened V by 11 bases and J by 2 bases, and 12 bases separated the two germline ends. Study-level findings and limits: Ophthalmopathy was distinguished from stable hyperthyroidism by 13 V-J signatures.

Amplification yielded TCR beta CDR3 regions, with RNA transcripts as the source. Researchers ran a first-round RT-PCR on the TCR CDR3 using the HTBI primer set. A single record per CDR3 protein comes from TCRdb applying MiXCR to the multiplex PCR reads. The repertoire has 700,000 or so distinct CDR3 sequences, about a sixth of them found once; the top ten carry 8.4%. V is TRBV28 and J is TRBJ2-5, with D maybe TRBD1 (6 bases). This sequence originates from a man aged 18 to 29 with Graves' hyperthyroidism. Source material: blood. CDR3 loop: CALGQSQETQYF. The CDR3 DNA follows: TGTGCCCTAGGACAGTCACAAGAGACCCAGTACTTC.